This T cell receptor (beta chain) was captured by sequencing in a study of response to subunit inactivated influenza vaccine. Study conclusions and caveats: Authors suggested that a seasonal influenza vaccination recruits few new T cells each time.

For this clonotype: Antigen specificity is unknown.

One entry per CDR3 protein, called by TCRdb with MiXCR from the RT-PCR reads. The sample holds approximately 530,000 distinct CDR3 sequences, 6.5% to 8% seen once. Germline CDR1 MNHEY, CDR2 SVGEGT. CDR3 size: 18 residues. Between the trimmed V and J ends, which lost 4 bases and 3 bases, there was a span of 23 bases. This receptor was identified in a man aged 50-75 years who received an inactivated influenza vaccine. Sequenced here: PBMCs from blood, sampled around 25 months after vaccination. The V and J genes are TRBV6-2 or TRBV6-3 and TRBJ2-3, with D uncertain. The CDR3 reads CASSSVFGRYRRTDTQYF. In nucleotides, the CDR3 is TGTGCCAGCAGTTCGGTCTTTGGCCGGTACAGACGTACAGATACGCAGTATTTT.